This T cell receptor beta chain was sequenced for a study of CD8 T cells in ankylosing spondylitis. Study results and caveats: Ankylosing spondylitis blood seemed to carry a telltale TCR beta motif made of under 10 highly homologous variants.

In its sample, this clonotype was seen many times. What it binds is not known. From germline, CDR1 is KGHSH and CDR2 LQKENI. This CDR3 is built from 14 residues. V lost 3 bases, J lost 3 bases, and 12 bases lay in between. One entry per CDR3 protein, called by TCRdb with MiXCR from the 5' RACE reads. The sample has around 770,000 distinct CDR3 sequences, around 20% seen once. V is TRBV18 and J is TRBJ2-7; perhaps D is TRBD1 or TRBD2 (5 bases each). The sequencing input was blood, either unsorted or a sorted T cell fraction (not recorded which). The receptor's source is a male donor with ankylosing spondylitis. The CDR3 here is CASSPRDGSYEQYF. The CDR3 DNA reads TGTGCCAGCTCACCCCGGGACGGTAGCTACGAGCAGTACTTC.